The T cell receptor beta chain under discussion was sequenced for a study of human T cells and chemical hapten exposure. Overall study: Per-sample TCR yield variation was attributed mainly to small pooled library volume differences.

CDR3 length: 11 amino acids. Germline values: CDR1 SNHLY, CDR2 FYNNEI. The V gene end was trimmed by 6 bases and the J gene end by 13 bases; junction bases not matched to a gene: 5. This clonotype was seen ten or more times. Individual cDNA molecules (in the library) carried attached unique molecular identifiers. TCRdb ran MiXCR on the RACE reads and lists one entry per CDR3 protein. Here the sample spans 80,000 to 100,000 distinct CDR3 sequences, 10% to 13% being singletons. As to time point: pre-sensitization, week 0. Treatment given: therapeutic diphenylcyclopropenone sensitization with weekly scalp DPC.

Source: whole blood, taken in connection with sensitization to the hapten diphenylcyclopropenone (DPC). The TCR comes from a woman in her sixties or seventies with alopecia areata. Some clones in this sample may be carry-over from other donors' samples. The gene calls are TRBV2 and TRBJ2-3, with 9 positions matching TRBD2. Written as DNA, the CDR3 is TGTGCCAGCAGGCGGACTAGCGTTGAGTATTTT. It yields the protein CASRRTSVEYF.